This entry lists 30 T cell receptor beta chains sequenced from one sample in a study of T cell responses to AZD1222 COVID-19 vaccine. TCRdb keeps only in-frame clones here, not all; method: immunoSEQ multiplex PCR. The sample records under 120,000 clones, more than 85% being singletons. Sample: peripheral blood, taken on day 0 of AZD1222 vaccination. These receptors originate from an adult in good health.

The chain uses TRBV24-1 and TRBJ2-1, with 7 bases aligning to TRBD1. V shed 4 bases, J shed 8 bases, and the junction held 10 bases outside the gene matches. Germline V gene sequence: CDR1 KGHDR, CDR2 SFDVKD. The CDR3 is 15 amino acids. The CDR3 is CATSEPIQGKDEQFF. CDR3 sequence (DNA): TGTGCCACCAGTGAACCCATACAGGGGAAGGATGAGCAGTTCTTC.

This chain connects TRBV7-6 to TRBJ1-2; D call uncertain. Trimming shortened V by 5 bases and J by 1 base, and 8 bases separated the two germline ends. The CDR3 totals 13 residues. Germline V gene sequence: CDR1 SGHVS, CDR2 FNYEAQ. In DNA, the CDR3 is TGTGCCAGCAGCCCCGACGGTAACTATGGCTACACCTTC. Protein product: CASSPDGNYGYTF.

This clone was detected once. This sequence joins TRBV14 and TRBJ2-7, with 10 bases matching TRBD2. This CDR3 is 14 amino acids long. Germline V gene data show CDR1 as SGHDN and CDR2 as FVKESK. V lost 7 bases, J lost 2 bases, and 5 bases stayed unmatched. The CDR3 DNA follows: TGTGCCAGCACCCGGACTAGCGGAACCTACGAGCAGTACTTC. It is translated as CASTRTSGTYEQYF.

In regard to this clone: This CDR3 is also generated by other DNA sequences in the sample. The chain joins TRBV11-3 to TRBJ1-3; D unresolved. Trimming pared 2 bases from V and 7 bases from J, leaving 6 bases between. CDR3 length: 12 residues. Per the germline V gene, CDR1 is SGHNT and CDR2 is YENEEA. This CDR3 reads CASSLSGNTIYF. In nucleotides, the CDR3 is TGTGCCAGCAGCTTAAGTGGGAACACCATATATTTT.

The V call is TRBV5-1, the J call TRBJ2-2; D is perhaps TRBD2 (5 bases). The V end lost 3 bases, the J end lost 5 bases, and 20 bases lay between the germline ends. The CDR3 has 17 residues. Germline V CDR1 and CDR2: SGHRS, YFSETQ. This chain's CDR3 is CASSSTALASETGELFF. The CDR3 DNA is TGCGCCAGCAGCTCGACCGCGCTAGCATCGGAGACCGGGGAGCTGTTTTTT.

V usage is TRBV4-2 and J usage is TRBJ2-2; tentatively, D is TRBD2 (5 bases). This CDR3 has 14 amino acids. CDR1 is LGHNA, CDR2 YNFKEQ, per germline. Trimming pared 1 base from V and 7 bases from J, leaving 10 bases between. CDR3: CASSQGVGLGELFF. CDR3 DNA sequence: TGTGCCAGCAGCCAAGGGGTCGGACTCGGGGAGCTGTTTTTT.

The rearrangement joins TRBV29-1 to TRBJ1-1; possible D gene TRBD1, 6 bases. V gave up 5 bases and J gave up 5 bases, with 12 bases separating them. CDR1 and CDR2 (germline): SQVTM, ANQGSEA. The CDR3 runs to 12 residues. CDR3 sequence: CSVRGGRTEAFF. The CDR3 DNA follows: TGCAGCGTTAGGGGGGGCCGGACTGAAGCTTTCTTT.

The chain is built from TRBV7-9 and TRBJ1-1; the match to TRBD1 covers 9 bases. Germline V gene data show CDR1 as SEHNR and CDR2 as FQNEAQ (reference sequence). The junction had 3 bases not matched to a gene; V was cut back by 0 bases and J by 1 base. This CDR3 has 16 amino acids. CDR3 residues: CASSLAGTGPNTEAFF. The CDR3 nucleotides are TGTGCCAGCAGCTTAGCGGGGACAGGGCCGAACACTGAAGCTTTCTTT.

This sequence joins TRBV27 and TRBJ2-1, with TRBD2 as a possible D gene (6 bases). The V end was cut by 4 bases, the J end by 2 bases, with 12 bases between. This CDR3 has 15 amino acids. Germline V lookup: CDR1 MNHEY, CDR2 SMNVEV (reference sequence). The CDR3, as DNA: TGTGCCAGCAGTTCCCAGGGAGGAACCTACAATGAGCAGTTCTTC. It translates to CASSSQGGTYNEQFF.

The CDR3 sequence is CASSPAGLHPGELFF. CDR3 sequence (DNA): TGTGCCAGCAGCCCGGCCGGCCTACACCCCGGGGAGCTGTTTTTT. V gene TRBV11-3 combines with J gene TRBJ2-2; D not certain. Per germline, CDR1 SGHNT and CDR2 YENEEA. CDR3 length: 15 amino acids. Trimming took off 5 bases at V and 6 bases at J, with 16 bases between the two ends.

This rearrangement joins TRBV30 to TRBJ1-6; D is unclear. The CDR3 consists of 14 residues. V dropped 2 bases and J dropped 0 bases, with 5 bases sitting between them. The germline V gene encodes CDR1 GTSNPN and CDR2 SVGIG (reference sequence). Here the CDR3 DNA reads TGTGCCTGGAGTTTCAACTCCTATAATTCACCCCTCCACTTT. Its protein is CAWSFNSYNSPLHF.

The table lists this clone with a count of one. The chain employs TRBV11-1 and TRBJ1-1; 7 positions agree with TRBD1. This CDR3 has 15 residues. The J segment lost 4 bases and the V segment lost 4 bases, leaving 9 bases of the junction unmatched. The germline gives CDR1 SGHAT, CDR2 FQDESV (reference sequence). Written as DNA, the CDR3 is TGTGCCAGCAGCTCTAATCTCCAGGGGGGCACTGAAGCTTTCTTT. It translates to CASSSNLQGGTEAFF.

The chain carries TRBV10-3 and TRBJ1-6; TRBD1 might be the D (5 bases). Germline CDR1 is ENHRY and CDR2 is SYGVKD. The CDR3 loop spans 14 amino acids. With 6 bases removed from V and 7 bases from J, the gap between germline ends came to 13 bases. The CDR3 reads CAIRGGLINSPLHF. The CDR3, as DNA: TGTGCCATCAGGGGGGGACTGATCAATTCACCCCTCCACTTT.

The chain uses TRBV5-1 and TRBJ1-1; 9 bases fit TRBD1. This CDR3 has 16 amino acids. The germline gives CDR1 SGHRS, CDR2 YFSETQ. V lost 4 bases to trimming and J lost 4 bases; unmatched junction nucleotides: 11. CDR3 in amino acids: CASSQTPGQGTTEAFF. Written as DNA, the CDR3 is TGCGCCAGCAGCCAAACACCGGGACAGGGAACCACTGAAGCTTTCTTT.

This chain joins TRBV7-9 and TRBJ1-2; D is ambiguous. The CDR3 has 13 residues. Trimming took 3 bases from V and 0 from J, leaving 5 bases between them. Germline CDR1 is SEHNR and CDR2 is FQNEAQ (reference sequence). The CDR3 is CASSFGTNYGYTF. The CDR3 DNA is TGTGCCAGCAGCTTCGGCACTAACTATGGCTACACCTTC.

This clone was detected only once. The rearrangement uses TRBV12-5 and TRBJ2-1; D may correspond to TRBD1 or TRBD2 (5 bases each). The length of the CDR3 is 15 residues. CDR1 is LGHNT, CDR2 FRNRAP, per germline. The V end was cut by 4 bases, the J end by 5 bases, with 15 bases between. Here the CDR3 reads CASGSSGAVDNEQFF. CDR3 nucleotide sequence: TGTGCTAGTGGTTCGTCCGGGGCTGTTGACAATGAGCAGTTCTTC.

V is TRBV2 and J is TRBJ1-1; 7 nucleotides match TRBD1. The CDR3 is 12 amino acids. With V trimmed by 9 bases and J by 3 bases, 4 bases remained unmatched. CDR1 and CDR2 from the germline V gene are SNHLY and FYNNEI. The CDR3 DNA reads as TGTGCCAGTAGACAGGGTTACACTGAAGCTTTCTTT. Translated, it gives CASRQGYTEAFF.

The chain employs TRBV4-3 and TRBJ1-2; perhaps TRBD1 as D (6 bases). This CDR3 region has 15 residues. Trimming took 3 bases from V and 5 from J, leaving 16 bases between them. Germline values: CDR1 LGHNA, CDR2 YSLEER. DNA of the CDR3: TGCGCCAGCAGCCAGTTCAGGGGAGGAGCATATGGCTACACCTTC. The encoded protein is CASSQFRGGAYGYTF.

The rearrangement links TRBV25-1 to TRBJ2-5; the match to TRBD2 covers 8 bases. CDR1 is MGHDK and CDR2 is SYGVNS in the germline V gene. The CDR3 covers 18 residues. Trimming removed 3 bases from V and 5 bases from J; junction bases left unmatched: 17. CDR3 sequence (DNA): TGTGCCAGCAGTGACCCCGCCTTAGGAGCGGGAGCTCGGGAGACCCAGTACTTC. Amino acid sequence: CASSDPALGAGARETQYF.

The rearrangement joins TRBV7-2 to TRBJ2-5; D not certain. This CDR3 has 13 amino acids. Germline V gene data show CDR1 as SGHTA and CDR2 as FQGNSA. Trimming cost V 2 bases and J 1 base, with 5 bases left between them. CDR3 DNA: TGTGCCAGCAGCTTATCCAGCCAAGAGACCCAGTACTTC. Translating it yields CASSLSSQETQYF.

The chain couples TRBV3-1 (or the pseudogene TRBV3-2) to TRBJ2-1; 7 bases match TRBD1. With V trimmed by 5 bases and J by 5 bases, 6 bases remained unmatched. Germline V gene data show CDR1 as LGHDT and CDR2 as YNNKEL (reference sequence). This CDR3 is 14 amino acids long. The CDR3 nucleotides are TGTGCCAGCAGCGTCAGGGGGACCCACAATGAGCAGTTCTTC. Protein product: CASSVRGTHNEQFF.

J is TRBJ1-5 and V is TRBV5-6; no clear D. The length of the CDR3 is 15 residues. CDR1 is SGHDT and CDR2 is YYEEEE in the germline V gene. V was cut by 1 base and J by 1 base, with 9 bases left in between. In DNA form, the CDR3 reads TGTGCCAGCAGCTTGACCGCGACGAGCAATCAGCCCCAGCATTTT. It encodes CASSLTATSNQPQHF.

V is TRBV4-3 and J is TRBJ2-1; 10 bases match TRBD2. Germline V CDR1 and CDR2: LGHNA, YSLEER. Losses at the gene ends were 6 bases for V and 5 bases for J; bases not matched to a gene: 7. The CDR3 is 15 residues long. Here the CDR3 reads CASRRLAGENNEQFF. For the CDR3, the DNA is TGCGCCAGCAGACGCCTAGCGGGAGAAAACAATGAGCAGTTCTTC.

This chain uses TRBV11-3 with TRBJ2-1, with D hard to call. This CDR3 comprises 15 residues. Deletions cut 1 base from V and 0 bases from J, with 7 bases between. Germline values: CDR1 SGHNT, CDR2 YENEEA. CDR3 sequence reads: CASSLAPNSYNEQFF. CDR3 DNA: TGTGCCAGCAGCTTAGCGCCAAACTCCTACAATGAGCAGTTCTTC.

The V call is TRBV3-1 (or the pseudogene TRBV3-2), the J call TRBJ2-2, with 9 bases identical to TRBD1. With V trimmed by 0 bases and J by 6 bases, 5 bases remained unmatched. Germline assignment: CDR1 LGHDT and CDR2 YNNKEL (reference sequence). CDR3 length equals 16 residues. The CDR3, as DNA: TGTGCCAGCAGCCAAGATCCCGGACAGGGGTCCGGGGAGCTGTTTTTT. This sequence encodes CASSQDPGQGSGELFF.

This CDR3 reads CASSLFHEQFF. The CDR3 DNA reads as TGTGCCAGCAGTTTATTCCATGAGCAGTTCTTC. The V and J genes are TRBV28 and TRBJ2-1; D is ambiguous. The CDR3 covers 11 residues. Deletions cut 1 base from V and 8 bases from J, with 3 bases between. The V gene's germline CDR1 is MDHEN and CDR2 SYDVKM.

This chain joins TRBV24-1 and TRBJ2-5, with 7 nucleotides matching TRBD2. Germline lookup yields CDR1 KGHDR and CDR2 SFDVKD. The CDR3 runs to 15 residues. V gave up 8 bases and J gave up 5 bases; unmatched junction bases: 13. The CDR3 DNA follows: TGTGCCACCAATGAGGCCGGGGAGGGCGGGGAGACCCAGTACTTC. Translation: CATNEAGEGGETQYF.

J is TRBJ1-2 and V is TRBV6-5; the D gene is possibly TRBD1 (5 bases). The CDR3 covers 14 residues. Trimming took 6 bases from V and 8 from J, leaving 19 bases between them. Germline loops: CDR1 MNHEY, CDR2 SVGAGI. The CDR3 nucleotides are TGTGCCAGCAGGCAGGACGAGGGGCCTCGGGGCTACACCTTC. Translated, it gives CASRQDEGPRGYTF.

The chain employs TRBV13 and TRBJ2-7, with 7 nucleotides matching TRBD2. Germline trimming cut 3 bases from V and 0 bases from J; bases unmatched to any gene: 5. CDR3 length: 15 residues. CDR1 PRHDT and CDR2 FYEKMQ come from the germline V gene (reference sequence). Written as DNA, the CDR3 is TGTGCCAGCAGCTTCAGCGGGGATAACTCCTACGAGCAGTACTTC. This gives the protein CASSFSGDNSYEQYF.

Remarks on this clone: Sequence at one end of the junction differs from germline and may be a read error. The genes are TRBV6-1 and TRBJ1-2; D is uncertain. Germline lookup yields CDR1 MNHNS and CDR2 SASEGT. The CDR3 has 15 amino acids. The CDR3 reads CASSEGSQLYYGYTF. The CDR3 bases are TGTGCCAGCAGCGAAGGATCACAACTGTACTATGGCTACACCTTC.